The 8 T cell receptor beta chains below come from one sample, sequenced in a study of blood T cell repertoires in COVID-19. Some clones are missing from TCRdb's copy, which holds only in-frame ones; the method was immunoSEQ multiplex PCR. The sample contains around 190,000 clones, about 84% of which appear only once. Sequencing was carried out using peripheral blood. The receptors here all came from a human donor in a cohort sampled during active COVID-19.

The chain joins TRBV9 to TRBJ1-2; no clear D gene. This CDR3 has 15 residues. V dropped 0 bases and J dropped 4 bases, with 13 bases sitting between them. Germline-derived CDR1 and CDR2 are SGDLS and YYNGEE. CDR3: CASSVGLRSSYGYTF. CDR3 bases: TGTGCCAGCAGCGTAGGTCTCCGGTCGTCCTATGGCTACACCTTC.

The chain links TRBV9 to TRBJ2-2; a possible D gene is TRBD2 (7 bases). The V and J ends lost 8 bases and 3 bases respectively, with 23 bases between them. CDR1 is SGDLS and CDR2 is YYNGEE in the germline V gene. This CDR3 is 17 amino acids long. The CDR3 coding sequence is TGTGCCAGTACCCACCCAGGCGGGGGCCTGTACACCGGGGAGCTGTTTTTT. Amino acids: CASTHPGGGLYTGELFF.

V usage is TRBV7-8 and J usage is TRBJ2-1; D remains unclear. Germline V gene data show CDR1 as SGHVS and CDR2 as FQNEAQ. Trimming stripped 3 bases from V and 7 bases from J, with 16 bases between. The CDR3 extends over 15 amino acids. CDR3 sequence reads: CASSLRMIYKNEQFF. For the CDR3, the DNA is TGTGCCAGCAGCTTGAGGATGATCTACAAGAATGAGCAGTTCTTC.

CDR3 sequence: CASSPSGGLIGQFF. The CDR3 nucleotides are TGTGCCAGCAGTCCTAGCGGGGGGCTCATCGGGCAGTTCTTC. This rearrangement joins TRBV6-5 to TRBJ2-1, with TRBD2 matching over 11 bases. The CDR3 runs 14 residues. The junction had 9 bases not matched to a gene; V was cut back by 5 bases and J by 12 bases. Germline CDR1 MNHEY, CDR2 SVGAGI.

V usage is TRBV5-1 and J usage is TRBJ2-7; TRBD1 matches at 9 bases. Germline loops: CDR1 SGHRS, CDR2 YFSETQ. The CDR3 extends over 14 amino acids. Trimming at V came to 4 bases and at J to 4 bases, leaving 6 bases not matched to a gene. DNA of the CDR3: TGCGCCAGCAGCAAACAGGGGGCAGGTTACGAGCAGTACTTC. Its translation is CASSKQGAGYEQYF.

The chain uses TRBV30 and TRBJ1-4; D is possibly TRBD1 (5 bases). The germline V gene encodes CDR1 GTSNPN and CDR2 SVGIG (reference sequence). Trimming left V 2 bases short and J 7 bases short, with 14 bases between. The CDR3 totals 14 residues. The CDR3 reads CAWSPSWGVEKLFF. The DNA for the CDR3 is TGTGCCTGGAGTCCCTCTTGGGGGGTTGAAAAACTGTTTTTT.

This clone was detected only once. J is TRBJ1-6 and V is TRBV4-2; D might be TRBD1 (6 bases). CDR3 length equals 19 residues. Germline CDR1 LGHNA, CDR2 YNFKEQ. Trimming stripped 10 bases from V and 0 bases from J, with 25 bases between. CDR3 DNA sequence: TGTGCCACCTCGACAAACGGGCAGGGGAGGGCCTCCTATAATTCACCCCTCCACTTT. Translation gives CATSTNGQGRASYNSPLHF.

The chain uses TRBV27 and TRBJ2-2; 8 bases align to TRBD2. The CDR3 spans 18 residues. The V gene's germline CDR1 is MNHEY and CDR2 SMNVEV (reference sequence). The ends lost 5 bases at V and 2 bases at J; junction bases unmatched: 13. The CDR3 region has the DNA TGTGCCAGCAGTCCGAGGCGTGGCGGGGGGACAAACACCGGGGAGCTGTTTTTT. This codes for CASSPRRGGGTNTGELFF.